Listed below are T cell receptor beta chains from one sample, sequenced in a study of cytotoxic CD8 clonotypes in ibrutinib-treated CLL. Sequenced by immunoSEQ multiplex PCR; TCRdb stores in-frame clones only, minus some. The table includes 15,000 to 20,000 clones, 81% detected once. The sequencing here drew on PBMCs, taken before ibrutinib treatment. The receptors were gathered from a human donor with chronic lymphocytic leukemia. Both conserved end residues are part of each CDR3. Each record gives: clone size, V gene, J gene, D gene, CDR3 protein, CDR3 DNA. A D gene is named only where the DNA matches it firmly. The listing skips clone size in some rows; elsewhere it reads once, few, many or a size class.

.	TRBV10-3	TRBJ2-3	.	CATGGGSRTDTQYF	TGTGCCACCGGAGGGGGCAGCCGCACAGATACGCAGTATTTT
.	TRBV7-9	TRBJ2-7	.	CASSSRNDGYEQYF	TGTGCCAGCAGCTCCCGGAACGACGGATACGAGCAGTACTTC
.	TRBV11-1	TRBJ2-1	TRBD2	CASSLTALAGGQGEQFF	TGTGCCAGCAGCTTAACCGCCTTAGCGGGGGGGCAGGGTGAGCAGTTCTTC
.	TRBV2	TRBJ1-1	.	CASSFLRDTEAFF	TGTGCCAGCAGTTTTCTAAGGGATACTGAAGCTTTCTTT
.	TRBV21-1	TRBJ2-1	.	CASTDLTGASYNEQFF	TGTGCCAGCACCGACTTGACAGGGGCGAGCTACAATGAGCAGTTCTTC
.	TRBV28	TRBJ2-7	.	CASSPIPDYEQYF	TGTGCCAGCAGCCCCATACCCGACTACGAGCAGTACTTC
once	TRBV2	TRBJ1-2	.	CASSEGGQGAFLSYGYTF	TGTGCCAGCAGTGAAGGGGGCCAGGGCGCCTTTTTGAGCTATGGCTACACCTTC
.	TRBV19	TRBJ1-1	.	CASTPGVSSQAFF	TGTGCCAGTACCCCCGGCGTGTCCAGTCAAGCTTTCTTT
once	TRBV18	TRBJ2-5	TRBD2	CASSPPAGGGPETQYF	TGTGCCAGCTCACCACCGGCGGGGGGCGGACCAGAGACCCAGTACTTC
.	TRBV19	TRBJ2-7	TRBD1	CASSPRTGPYEQYF	TGTGCCAGTAGTCCACGGACAGGGCCCTACGAGCAGTACTTC
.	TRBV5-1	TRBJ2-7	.	CASSWSDRLYEQYF	TGCGCCAGCAGCTGGTCGGACAGACTCTACGAGCAGTACTTC
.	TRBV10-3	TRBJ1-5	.	CASSSRGGSQPQHF	TGTGCCAGCAGTTCCCGGGGGGGCAGTCAGCCCCAGCATTTT
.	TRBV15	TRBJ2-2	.	CATSRAKGLRITGELFF	TGTGCCACCAGCAGAGCGAAGGGACTGCGTATCACCGGGGAGCTGTTTTTT
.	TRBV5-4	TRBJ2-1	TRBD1	CASSLDSLSGGNEQFF	TGTGCCAGCAGTCTGGACTCTCTTTCAGGGGGTAATGAGCAGTTCTTC
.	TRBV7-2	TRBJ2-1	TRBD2	CASSFSGGAGEQFF	TGTGCCAGCAGCTTTAGCGGGGGGGCCGGTGAGCAGTTCTTC
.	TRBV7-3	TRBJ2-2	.	CASSASDRNTGELFF	TGTGCCAGCAGCGCCTCTGACAGAAACACCGGGGAGCTGTTTTTT
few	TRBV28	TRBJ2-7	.	CASSSGSIISSYEQYF	TGTGCCAGCAGTTCAGGTAGTATAATAAGCTCCTACGAGCAGTACTTC
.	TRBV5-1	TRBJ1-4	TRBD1	CASSQDRGQEKLFF	TGCGCCAGCAGCCAAGACAGGGGGCAGGAAAAACTGTTTTTT
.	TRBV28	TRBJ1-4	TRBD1	CASSRTGAITNEKLFF	TGTGCCAGCAGTCGAACAGGGGCCATCACTAATGAAAAACTGTTTTTT
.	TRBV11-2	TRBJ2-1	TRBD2	CASSRGLAGFGEQFF	TGTGCCAGCAGCCGGGGGCTAGCGGGGTTCGGTGAGCAGTTCTTC
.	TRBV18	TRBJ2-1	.	CASSPSSRGGEQFF	TGTGCCAGCTCACCATCTAGCAGGGGAGGTGAGCAGTTCTTC
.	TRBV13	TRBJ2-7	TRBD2	CASSLGLAGVPGEQYF	TGTGCCAGCAGCTTAGGCTTAGCGGGGGTCCCCGGGGAGCAGTACTTC
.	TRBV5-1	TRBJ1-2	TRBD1	CASSPTGPGGYTF	TGCGCCAGCAGCCCGACAGGGCCAGGAGGCTACACCTTC
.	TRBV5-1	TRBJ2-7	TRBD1	CASGRDPGTVTEQYF	TGCGCCAGCGGAAGGGATCCCGGGACAGTGACCGAGCAGTACTTC
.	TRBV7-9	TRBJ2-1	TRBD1	CASSRQGGYNEQFF	TGTGCCAGCAGCCGACAGGGGGGTTACAATGAGCAGTTCTTC
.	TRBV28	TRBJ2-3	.	CASLGDSTDTQYF	TGTGCCAGCCTAGGTGATTCCACAGATACGCAGTATTTT
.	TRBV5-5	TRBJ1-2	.	CASSSDILAKYGYTF	TGTGCCAGCAGCTCGGACATCCTAGCTAAGTATGGCTACACCTTC
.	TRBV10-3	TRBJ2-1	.	CAISESTGFGEQFF	TGTGCCATCAGTGAGTCGACAGGATTCGGTGAGCAGTTCTTC
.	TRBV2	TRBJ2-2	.	CASSAPRTNTGELFF	TGTGCCAGCAGTGCCCCCCGGACAAACACCGGGGAGCTGTTTTTT
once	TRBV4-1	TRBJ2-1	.	CASSQDRGGAFKNEQFF	TGCGCCAGCAGCCAAGATAGGGGGGGGGCCTTTAAGAATGAGCAGTTCTTC
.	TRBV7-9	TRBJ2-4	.	CASSLSGQSLAKNIQYF	TGTGCCAGCAGCTTATCTGGACAGTCTCTAGCCAAAAACATTCAGTACTTC
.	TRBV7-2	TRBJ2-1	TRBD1	CASSSRTGGQFF	TGTGCCAGCAGCTCCCGGACAGGGGGGCAGTTCTTC
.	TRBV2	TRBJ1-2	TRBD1	CASSDATGGGYTF	TGTGCCAGCAGTGATGCGACAGGGGGTGGCTACACCTTC
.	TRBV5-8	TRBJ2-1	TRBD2	CASSLGLADYNEQFF	TGTGCCAGCAGCTTGGGACTAGCAGACTACAATGAGCAGTTCTTC
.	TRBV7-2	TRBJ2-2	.	CASRQPGQTNTGELFF	TGTGCCAGCAGGCAACCGGGACAAACGAACACCGGGGAGCTGTTTTTT
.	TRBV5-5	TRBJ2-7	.	CASSLAVQVDYEQYF	TGTGCCAGCAGCTTGGCGGTTCAGGTGGACTACGAGCAGTACTTC
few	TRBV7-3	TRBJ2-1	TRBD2	CASSTGLAAGNEQFF	TGTGCCAGCAGCACGGGACTAGCGGCTGGCAATGAGCAGTTCTTC
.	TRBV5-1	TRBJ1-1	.	CASRPAAGRGTEAFF	TGCGCCAGCAGGCCGGCTGCGGGGCGCGGCACTGAAGCTTTCTTT
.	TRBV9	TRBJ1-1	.	CASSTQELGHTEAFF	TGTGCCAGCAGCACCCAAGAGTTGGGTCACACTGAAGCTTTCTTT
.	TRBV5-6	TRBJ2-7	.	CASSFYSSLRSYEQYF	TGTGCCAGCAGCTTCTACAGCTCCCTCCGATCCTACGAGCAGTACTTC
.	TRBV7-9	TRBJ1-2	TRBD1	CASSPNRGYPYGYTF	TGTGCCAGCAGCCCTAACAGGGGGTATCCCTATGGCTACACCTTC